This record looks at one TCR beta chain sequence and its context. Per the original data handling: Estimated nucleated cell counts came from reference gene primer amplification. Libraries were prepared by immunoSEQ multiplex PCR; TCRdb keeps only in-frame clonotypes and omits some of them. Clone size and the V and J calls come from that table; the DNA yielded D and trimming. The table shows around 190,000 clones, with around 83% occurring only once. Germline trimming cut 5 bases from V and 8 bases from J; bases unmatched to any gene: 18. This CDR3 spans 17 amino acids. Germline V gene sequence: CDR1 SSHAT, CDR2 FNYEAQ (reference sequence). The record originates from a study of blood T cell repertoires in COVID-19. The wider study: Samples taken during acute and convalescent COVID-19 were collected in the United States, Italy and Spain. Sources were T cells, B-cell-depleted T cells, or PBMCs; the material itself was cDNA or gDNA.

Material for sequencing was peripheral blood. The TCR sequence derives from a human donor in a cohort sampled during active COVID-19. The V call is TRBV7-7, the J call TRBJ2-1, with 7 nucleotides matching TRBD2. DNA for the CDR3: TGTGCCAGCAGCCCCTCCACCGGAGCGGGATTGGGTCATGAGCAGTTCTTC. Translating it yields CASSPSTGAGLGHEQFF.